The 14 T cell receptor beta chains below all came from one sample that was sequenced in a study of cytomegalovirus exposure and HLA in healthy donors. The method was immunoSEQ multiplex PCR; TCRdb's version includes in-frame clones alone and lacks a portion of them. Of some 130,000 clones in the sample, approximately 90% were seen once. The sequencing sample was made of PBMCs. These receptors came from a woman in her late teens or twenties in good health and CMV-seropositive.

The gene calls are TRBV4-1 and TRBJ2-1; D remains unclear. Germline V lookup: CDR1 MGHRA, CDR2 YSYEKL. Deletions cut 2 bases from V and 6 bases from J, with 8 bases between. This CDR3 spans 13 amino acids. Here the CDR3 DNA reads TGCGCCAGCAGCCAACTACTAATCAATGAGCAGTTCTTC. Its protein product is CASSQLLINEQFF.

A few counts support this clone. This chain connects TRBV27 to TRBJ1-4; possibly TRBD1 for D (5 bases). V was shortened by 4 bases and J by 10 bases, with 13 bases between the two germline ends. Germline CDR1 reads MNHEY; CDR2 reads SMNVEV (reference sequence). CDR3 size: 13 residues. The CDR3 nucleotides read TGTGCCAGCAGTTGGGCACTGGGGGGAAAACTGTTTTTT. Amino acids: CASSWALGGKLFF.

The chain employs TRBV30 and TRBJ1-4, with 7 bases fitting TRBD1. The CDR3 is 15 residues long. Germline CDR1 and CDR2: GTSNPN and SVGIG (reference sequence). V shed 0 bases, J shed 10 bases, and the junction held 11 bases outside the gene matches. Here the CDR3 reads CAWSVRTGGIGKLFF. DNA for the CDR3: TGTGCCTGGAGTGTTCGGACAGGAGGCATTGGAAAACTGTTTTTT. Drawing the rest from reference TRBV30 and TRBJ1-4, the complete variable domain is SQTIHQWPATLVQPVGSPLSLECTVEGTSNPNLYWYRQAAGRGLQLLFYSVGIGQISSEVPQNLSASRPQDRQFILSSKKLLLSDSGFYLCAWSVRTGGIGKLFFGSGTQLSVL.

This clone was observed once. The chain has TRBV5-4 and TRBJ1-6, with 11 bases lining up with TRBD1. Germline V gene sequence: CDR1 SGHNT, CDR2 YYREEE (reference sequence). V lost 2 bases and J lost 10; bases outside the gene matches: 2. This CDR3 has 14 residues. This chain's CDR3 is CASSFRDRGSPLHF. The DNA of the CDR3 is TGTGCCAGCAGCTTTAGGGACAGGGGGTCACCCCTCCACTTT.

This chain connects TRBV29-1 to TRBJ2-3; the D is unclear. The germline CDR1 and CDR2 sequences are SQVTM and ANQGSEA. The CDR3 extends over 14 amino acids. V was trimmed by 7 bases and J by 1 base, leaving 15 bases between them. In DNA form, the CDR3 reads TGCAGCGCAAATTTAGCTAGACGCACAGATACGCAGTATTTT. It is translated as CSANLARRTDTQYF.

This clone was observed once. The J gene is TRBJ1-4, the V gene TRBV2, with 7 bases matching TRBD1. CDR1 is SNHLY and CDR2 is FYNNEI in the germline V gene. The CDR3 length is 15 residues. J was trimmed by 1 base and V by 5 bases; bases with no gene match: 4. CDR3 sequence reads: CASSIHRGTNEKLFF. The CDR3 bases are TGTGCCAGCAGTATTCACAGGGGAACTAATGAAAAACTGTTTTTT.

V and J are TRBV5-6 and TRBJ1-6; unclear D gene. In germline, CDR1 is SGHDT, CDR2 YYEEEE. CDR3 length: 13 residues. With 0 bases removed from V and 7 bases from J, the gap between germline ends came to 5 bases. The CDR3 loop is CASSLGQNSPLHF. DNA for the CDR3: TGTGCCAGCAGCTTGGGTCAGAATTCACCCCTCCACTTT.

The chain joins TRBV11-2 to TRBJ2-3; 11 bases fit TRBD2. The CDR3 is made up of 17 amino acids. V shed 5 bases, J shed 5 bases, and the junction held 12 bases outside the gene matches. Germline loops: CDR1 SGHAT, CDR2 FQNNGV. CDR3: CASSHTPGLAARDTQYF. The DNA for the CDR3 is TGTGCCAGCAGCCACACCCCGGGACTAGCGGCCCGAGATACGCAGTATTTT.

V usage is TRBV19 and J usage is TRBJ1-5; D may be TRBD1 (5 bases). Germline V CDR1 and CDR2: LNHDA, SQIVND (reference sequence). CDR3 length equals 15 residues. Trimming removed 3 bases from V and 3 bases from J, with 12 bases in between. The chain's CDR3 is CASSMSRVVNQPQHF. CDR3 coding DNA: TGTGCCAGTAGTATGTCCAGGGTCGTCAATCAGCCCCAGCATTTT.

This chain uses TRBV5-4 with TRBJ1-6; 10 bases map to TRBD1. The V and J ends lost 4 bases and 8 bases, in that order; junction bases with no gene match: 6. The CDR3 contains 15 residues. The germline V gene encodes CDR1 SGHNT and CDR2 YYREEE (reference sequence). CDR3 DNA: TGTGCCAGCAGCCGGGGACAGGGGTATGATTCACCCCTCCACTTT. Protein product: CASSRGQGYDSPLHF. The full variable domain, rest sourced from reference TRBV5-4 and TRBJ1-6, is ETGVTQSPTHLIKTRGQQVTLRCSSQSGHNTVSWYQQALGQGPQFIFQYYREEENGRGNFPPRFSGLQFPNYSSELNVNALELDDSALYLCASSRGQGYDSPLHFGNGTRLTVT.

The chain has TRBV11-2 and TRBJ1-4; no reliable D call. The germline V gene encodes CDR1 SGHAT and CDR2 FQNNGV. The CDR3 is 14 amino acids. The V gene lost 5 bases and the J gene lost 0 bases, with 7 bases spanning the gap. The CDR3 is CASSHRATNEKLFF. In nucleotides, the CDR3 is TGTGCCAGCAGCCATCGGGCAACTAATGAAAAACTGTTTTTT.

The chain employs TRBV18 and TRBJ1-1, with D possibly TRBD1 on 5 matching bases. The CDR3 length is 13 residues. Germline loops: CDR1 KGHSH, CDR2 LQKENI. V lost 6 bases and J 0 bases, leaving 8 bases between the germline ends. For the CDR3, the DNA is TGTGCCAGCTCGGGGGAGGTGAACACTGAAGCTTTCTTT. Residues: CASSGEVNTEAFF.

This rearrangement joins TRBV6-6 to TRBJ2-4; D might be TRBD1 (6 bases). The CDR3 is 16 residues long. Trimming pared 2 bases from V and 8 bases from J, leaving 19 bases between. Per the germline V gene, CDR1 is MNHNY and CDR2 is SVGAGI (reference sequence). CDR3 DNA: TGTGCCAGCAGTTACGTACCCGGGCAGGGGATATACATTCAGTACTTC. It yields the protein CASSYVPGQGIYIQYF.

The CDR3 nucleotides are TGTGCCAGCTCCGAGGGCGCCTCTGGAAACACCATATATTTT. Its translation: CASSEGASGNTIYF. V usage is TRBV18 and J usage is TRBJ1-3, with D unclear. CDR1 KGHSH and CDR2 LQKENI come from the germline V gene. This CDR3 comprises 14 residues. V shed 6 bases and J shed 0 bases, with 9 bases lying between them. The whole variable domain, filled in from reference TRBV18 and TRBJ1-3, reads NAGVMQNPRHLVRRRGQEARLRCSPMKGHSHVYWYRQLPEEGLKFMVYLQKENIIDESGMPKERFSAEFPKEGPSILRIQQVVRGDSAAYFCASSEGASGNTIYFGEGSWLTVV.